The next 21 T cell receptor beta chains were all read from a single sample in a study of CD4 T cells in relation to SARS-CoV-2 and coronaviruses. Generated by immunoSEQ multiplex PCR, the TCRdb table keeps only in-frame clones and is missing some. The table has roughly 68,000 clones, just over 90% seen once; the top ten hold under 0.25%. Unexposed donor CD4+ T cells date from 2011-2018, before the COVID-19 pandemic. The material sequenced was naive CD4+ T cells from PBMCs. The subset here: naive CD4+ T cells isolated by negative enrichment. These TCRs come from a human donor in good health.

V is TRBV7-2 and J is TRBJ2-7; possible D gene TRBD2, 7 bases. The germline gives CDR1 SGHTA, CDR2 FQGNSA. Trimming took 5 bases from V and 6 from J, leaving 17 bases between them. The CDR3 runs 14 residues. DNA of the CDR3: TGTGCCAGCAGCCTCGGTCGGGGGGCGGGCGAGCAGTACTTC. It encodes CASSLGRGAGEQYF.

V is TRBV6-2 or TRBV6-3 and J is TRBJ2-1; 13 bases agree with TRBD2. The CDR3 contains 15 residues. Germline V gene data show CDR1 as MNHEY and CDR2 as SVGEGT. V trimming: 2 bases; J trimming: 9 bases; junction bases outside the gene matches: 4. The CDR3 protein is CASSYRLAGGGEQFF. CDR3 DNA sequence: TGTGCCAGCAGTTACCGACTAGCGGGGGGAGGTGAGCAGTTCTTC.

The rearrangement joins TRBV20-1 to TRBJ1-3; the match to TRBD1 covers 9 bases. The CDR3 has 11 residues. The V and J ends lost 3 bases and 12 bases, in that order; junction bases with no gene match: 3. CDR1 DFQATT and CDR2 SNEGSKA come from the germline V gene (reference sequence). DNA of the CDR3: TGCAGTGCTAGGACAGGGGGAATCATATATTTT. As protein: CSARTGGIIYF.

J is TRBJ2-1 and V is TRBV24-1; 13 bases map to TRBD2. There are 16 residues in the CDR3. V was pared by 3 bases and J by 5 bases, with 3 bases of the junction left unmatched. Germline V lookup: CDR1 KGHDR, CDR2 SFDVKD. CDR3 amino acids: CATSDTSGRANNEQFF. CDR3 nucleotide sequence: TGTGCCACCAGTGATACTAGCGGGAGGGCGAACAATGAGCAGTTCTTC.

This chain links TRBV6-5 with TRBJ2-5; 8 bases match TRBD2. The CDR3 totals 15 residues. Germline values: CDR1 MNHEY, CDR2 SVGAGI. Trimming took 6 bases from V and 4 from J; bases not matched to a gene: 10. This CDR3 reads CASSKEVLAGETQYF. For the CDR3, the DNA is TGTGCCAGCAGCAAAGAGGTTCTAGCGGGAGAGACCCAGTACTTC.

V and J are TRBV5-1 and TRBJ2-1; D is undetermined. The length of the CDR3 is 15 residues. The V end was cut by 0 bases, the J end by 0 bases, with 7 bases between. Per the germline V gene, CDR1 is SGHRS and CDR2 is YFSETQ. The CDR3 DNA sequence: TGCGCCAGCAGCTTGGCCCCGGGCTCCTACAATGAGCAGTTCTTC. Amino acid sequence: CASSLAPGSYNEQFF.

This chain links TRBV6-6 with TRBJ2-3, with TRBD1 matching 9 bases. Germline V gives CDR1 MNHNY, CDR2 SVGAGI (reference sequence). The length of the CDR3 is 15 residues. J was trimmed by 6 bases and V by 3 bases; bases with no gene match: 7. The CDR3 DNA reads TGTGCCAGCAGTTATCCGGGACAGGGACGGGATACGCAGTATTTT. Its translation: CASSYPGQGRDTQYF.

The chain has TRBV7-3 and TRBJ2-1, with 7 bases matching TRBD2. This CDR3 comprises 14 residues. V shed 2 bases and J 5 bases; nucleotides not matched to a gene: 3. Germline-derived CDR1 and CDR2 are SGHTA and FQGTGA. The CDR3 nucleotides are TGTGCCAGCAGCTTAGCGGGGGACCACAATGAGCAGTTCTTC. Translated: CASSLAGDHNEQFF.

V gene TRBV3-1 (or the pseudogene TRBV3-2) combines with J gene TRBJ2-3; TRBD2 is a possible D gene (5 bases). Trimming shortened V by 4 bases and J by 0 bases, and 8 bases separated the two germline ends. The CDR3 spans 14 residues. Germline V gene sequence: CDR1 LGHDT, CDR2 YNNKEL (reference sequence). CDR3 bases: TGTGCCAGCAGCCGGACTCCTAGCACAGATACGCAGTATTTT. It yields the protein CASSRTPSTDTQYF.

The CDR3 protein is CASTPRGDVSHFSGNTIYF. CDR3 bases: TGTGCCAGCACCCCTAGGGGGGACGTTTCCCACTTCTCTGGAAACACCATATATTTT. This chain joins TRBV28 and TRBJ1-3, with D perhaps TRBD1 (6 bases). CDR1 and CDR2 from the germline V gene are MDHEN and SYDVKM. The CDR3 consists of 19 residues. Trimming left V 7 bases short and J 0 bases short, with 25 bases between.

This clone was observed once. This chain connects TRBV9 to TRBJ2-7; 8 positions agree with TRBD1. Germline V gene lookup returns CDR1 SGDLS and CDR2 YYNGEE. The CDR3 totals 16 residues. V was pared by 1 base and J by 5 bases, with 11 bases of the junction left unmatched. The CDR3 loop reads CASSVTPWTGSHEQYF. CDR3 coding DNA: TGTGCCAGCAGCGTAACCCCCTGGACAGGGTCCCACGAGCAGTACTTC. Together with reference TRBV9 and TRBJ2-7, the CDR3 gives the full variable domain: DSGVTQTPKHLITATGQRVTLRCSPRSGDLSVYWYQQSLDQGLQFLIQYYNGEERAKGNILERFSAQQFPDLHSELNLSSLELGDSALYFCASSVTPWTGSHEQYFGPGTRLTVT.

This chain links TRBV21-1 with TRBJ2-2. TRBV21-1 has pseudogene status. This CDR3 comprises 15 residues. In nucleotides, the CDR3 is TGTGCCAGCTTTCCGGGACCCCTCAACACCGGGGAGCTGTTTTTT. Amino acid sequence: CASFPGPLNTGELFF.

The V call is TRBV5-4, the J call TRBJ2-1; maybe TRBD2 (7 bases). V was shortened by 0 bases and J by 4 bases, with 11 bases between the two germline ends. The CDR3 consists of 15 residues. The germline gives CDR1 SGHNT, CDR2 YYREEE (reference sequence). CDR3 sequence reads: CASSLGGGRYNEQFF. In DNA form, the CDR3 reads TGTGCCAGCAGCTTGGGGGGGGGCCGTTACAATGAGCAGTTCTTC.

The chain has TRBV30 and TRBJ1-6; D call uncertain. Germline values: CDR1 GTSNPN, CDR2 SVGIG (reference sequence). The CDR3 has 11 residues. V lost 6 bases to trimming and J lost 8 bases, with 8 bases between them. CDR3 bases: TGTGCCTGTACAACCGATTCACCCCTCCACTTT. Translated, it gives CACTTDSPLHF.

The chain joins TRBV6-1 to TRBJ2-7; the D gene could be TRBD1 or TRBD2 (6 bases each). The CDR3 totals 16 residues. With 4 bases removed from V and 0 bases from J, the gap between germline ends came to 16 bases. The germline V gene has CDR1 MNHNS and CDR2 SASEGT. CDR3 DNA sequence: TGTGCCAGCAGTGCCGGGGGCAGTTACCTCTCCTACGAGCAGTACTTC. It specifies CASSAGGSYLSYEQYF.

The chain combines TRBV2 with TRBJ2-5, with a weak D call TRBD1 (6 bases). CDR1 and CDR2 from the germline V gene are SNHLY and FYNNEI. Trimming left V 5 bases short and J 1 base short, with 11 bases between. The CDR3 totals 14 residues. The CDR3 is CASSKGDIQETQYF. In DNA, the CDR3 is TGTGCCAGCAGTAAGGGGGATATCCAAGAGACCCAGTACTTC.

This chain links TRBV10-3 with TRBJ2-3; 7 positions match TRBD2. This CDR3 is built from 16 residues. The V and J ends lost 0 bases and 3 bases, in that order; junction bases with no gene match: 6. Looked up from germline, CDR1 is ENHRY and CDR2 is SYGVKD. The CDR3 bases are TGTGCCATCAGTGAGTCGAGGTCTAGCGGAACAGATACGCAGTATTTT. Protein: CAISESRSSGTDTQYF.

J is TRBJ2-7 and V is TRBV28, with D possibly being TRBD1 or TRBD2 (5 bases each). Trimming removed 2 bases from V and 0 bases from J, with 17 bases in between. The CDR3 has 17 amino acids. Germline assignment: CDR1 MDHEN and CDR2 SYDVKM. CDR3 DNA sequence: TGTGCCAGCAGTTTAGTTCGCCTCCGGGACGTCTCCTACGAGCAGTACTTC. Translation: CASSLVRLRDVSYEQYF.

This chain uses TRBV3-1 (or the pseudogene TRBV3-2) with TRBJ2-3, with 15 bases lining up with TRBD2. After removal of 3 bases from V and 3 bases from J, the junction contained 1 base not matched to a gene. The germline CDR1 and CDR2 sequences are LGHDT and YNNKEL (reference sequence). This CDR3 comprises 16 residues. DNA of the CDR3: TGTGCCAGCAGCCAGGGGACTAGCGGGGGGACAGATACGCAGTATTTT. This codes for CASSQGTSGGTDTQYF.

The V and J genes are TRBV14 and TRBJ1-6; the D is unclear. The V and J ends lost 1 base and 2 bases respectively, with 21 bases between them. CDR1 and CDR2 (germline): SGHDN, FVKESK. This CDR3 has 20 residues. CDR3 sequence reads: CASSQAFEGAAFPYNSPLHF. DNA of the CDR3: TGTGCCAGCAGCCAAGCGTTTGAGGGAGCGGCCTTCCCCTATAATTCACCCCTCCACTTT.

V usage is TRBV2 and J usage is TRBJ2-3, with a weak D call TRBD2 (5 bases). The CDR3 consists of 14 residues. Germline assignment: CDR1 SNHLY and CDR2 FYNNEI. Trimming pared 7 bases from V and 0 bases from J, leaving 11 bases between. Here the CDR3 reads CASKPGYSTDTQYF. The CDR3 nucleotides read TGTGCCAGCAAGCCGGGATATAGCACAGATACGCAGTATTTT. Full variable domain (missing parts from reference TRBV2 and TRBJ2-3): EPEVTQTPSHQVTQMGQEVILRCVPISNHLYFYWYRQILGQKVEFLVSFYNNEISEKSEIFDDQFSVERPDGSNFTLKIRSTKLEDSAMYFCASKPGYSTDTQYFGPGTRLTVL.